The TCR beta chain described here comes from a study of blood T cell repertoires in COVID-19. As for the study in general: Acute-phase and convalescent COVID-19 samples originated in the United States, Italy and Spain.

The CDR3 sequence is 14 residues long. Trimming removed 3 bases from V and 8 bases from J, with 13 bases in between. Germline-derived CDR1 and CDR2 are LGHDT and YNNKEL (reference sequence). Libraries were prepared by immunoSEQ multiplex PCR; TCRdb keeps only in-frame clonotypes and omits some of them. There are fewer than 350,000 clones in the sample; roughly 85% occur only once, and roughly 7.8% lies in the top ten. This clone turned up a few times. The sequence came from a human donor in a cohort sampled during active COVID-19. The chain has TRBV3-1 (or the pseudogene TRBV3-2) and TRBJ1-4; D is perhaps TRBD1 (6 bases). Sequenced: peripheral blood. Here the CDR3 DNA reads TGTGCCAGCAGCCATCGACAGGAATGGGAAAAACTGTTTTTT. Its protein is CASSHRQEWEKLFF.